These T cell receptor beta chains were read from a single sample in a study of T cells in localized non-small cell lung cancer. Assay: immunoSEQ multiplex PCR; the TCRdb copy retains only in-frame clones and omits some. In the table there are approximately 30,000 clones, about 92% of which are singletons. The sample consisted of peripheral blood, taken before any cancer treatment. The receptors were gathered from an older female donor with stage I lung adenocarcinoma. The CDR3 runs from the conserved cysteine through the conserved F or W. D genes are given only for firm matches. Clone size appears in some rows only: once, few, many, or a class for an expanded clone.

>TRBJ1-2|-|TRBV7-9|-
TGTGCCAGCAGCCCCCCCCAGGAGGGGGACTATGGCTACACCTTC
CASSPPQEGDYGYTF
>TRBJ1-2|-|TRBV19|-
TGTGCCAGTAGTATCCAGGGGCGCCTCTATGGCTACACCTTC
CASSIQGRLYGYTF
>TRBJ2-2|-|TRBV5-4|-
TGTGCCAGCAGTTCCGGGACTAACACCGGGGAGCTGTTTTTT
CASSSGTNTGELFF
>TRBJ1-1|-|TRBV7-6|-
TGTGCCAGCAGCCTTGGGACAATGGGGTCCTTTTTATATGAAGCTTTCTTT
CASSLGTMGSFLYEAFF
>TRBJ2-5|TRBD2|TRBV6-4|-
TGTGCCAGCAGTGACTTGACTAGCGGGAGAGCGAAAGAGACCCAGTACTTC
CASSDLTSGRAKETQYF
>TRBJ2-5|-|TRBV19|-
TGTGCCAGTAGTATCCCATTCATCCAAGAGACCCAGTACTTC
CASSIPFIQETQYF
>TRBJ2-6|-|TRBV5-1|-
TGCGCCAGCAGCTTGGGGGCAGACTCTTACTCTGGGGCCAACGTCCTGACTTTC
CASSLGADSYSGANVLTF
>TRBJ2-3|TRBD1|TRBV7-2|-
TGTGCCAGCAGCCGGGACAGGGGGTTCACAGATACGCAGTATTTT
CASSRDRGFTDTQYF
>TRBJ2-1|-|TRBV9|-
TGTGCCAGCAGCGTAGTCGGAGCCTCCTACAATGAGCAGTTCTTC
CASSVVGASYNEQFF
>TRBJ2-2|-|TRBV5-1|-
TGCGCCAGCAGGGAAGGGTCCCCGAACACCGGGGAGCTGTTTTTT
CASREGSPNTGELFF
>TRBJ1-1|-|TRBV18|-
TGTGCCAGCTCACCAGCCGACCAGAACACTGAAGCTTTCTTT
CASSPADQNTEAFF
>TRBJ1-2|-|TRBV5-4|-
TGTGCCAGCAGCTTTTCCGGGATTAACTATGGCTACACCTTC
CASSFSGINYGYTF
>TRBJ2-1|TRBD1|TRBV6-1|-
TGTGCCAGCAGGCGACAGGGTAGGGGTAATGAGCAGTTCTTC
CASRRQGRGNEQFF
>TRBJ2-1|-|TRBV9|-
TGTGCCAGCGGGTCATATGAGCAGTTCTTC
CASGSYEQFF
>TRBJ2-1|-|TRBV7-2|-
TGTGCCAGCAGCTTACCAGTAGTTAACAATGAGCAGTTCTTC
CASSLPVVNNEQFF
>TRBJ1-3|-|TRBV7-2|-
TGTGCCAGCAGCTCATACTCTGGAAACACCATATATTTT
CASSSYSGNTIYF
>TRBJ2-4|TRBD2|TRBV9|-
TGTGCCAGCAGCGTAGTTTTTAGGATAGTCAAAGGGAGGGGATGGGTCAAAAACATTCAGTACTTC
CASSVVFRIVKGRGWVKNIQYF
>TRBJ1-1|-|TRBV10-3|-
TGTGCCATCAGTGAAAACGGAATGAACACTGAAGCTTTCTTT
CAISENGMNTEAFF
>TRBJ1-3|-|TRBV27|once
TGTGCCAGCCGACCGACCTACTCTGGAAACACCATATATTTT
CASRPTYSGNTIYF
>TRBJ1-1|-|TRBV7-9|-
TGTGCCAGCAGCTTTGACAGGCAGAACACTGAAGCTTTCTTT
CASSFDRQNTEAFF
>TRBJ2-2|-|TRBV9|-
TGTGCCAGCAGCGTAGGTGGAGGCTCCACCGGGGAGCTGTTTTTT
CASSVGGGSTGELFF
>TRBJ2-3|-|TRBV19|-
TGTGCCAGTAGTATACTGGAAAGCACAGATACGCAGTATTTT
CASSILESTDTQYF
>TRBJ2-4|-|TRBV10-3|-
TGTGCCATCAGGGCAGGGGGGACCAAAAACATTCAGTACTTC
CAIRAGGTKNIQYF